This entry lists 8 T cell receptor beta chains sequenced from one sample in a study of T cells in Graves' hyperthyroidism and ophthalmopathy. TCR beta CDR3 regions were amplified from RNA. A first-round RT-PCR of the TCR CDR3 used the HTBI primer set. Via MiXCR, TCRdb re-called the multiplex PCR reads, giving one row per CDR3 protein. The sample has a few hundred thousand distinct CDR3 sequences; roughly 25% are singletons. The sample comprised blood. These receptors were taken from a man aged 45 to 65 with Graves' hyperthyroidism.

This clonotype was seen a handful of times. The CDR3 protein is CASSLTPADNEQFF. The DNA for the CDR3 is TGTGCCAGCAGTTTAACCCCAGCGGACAATGAGCAGTTCTTC. The V and J genes are TRBV27 and TRBJ2-1; weak D call: TRBD2 (5 bases). CDR3 length equals 14 residues. Trimming took off 2 bases at V and 5 bases at J, with 10 bases between the two ends. Germline V gene sequence: CDR1 MNHEY, CDR2 SMNVEV (reference sequence).

This clonotype was observed many times. The V call is TRBV7-3, the J call TRBJ2-1; D possibly corresponds to TRBD2 (6 bases). The CDR3 runs to 14 residues. Germline V gene lookup returns CDR1 SGHTA and CDR2 FQGTGA. V lost 3 bases and J lost 6, with 12 bases in between. The CDR3 spells CASSFGGMGNEQFF. The DNA for the CDR3 is TGTGCCAGCAGCTTTGGAGGGATGGGCAATGAGCAGTTCTTC.

This clonotype was seen a few times. This chain links TRBV7-3 with TRBJ2-7; D gene uncertain. The CDR3 totals 15 residues. CDR1 and CDR2 (germline): SGHTA, FQGTGA. Trimming stripped 5 bases from V and 3 bases from J, with 17 bases between. CDR3 in DNA: TGTGCCAGCAGCCCCCCAGAGAGTCCAAACTACGAGCAGTACTTC. Its protein is CASSPPESPNYEQYF.

This clonotype was detected ten times or more. The chain uses TRBV2 and TRBJ1-2; tentative D call: TRBD1 (6 bases). The germline gives CDR1 SNHLY, CDR2 FYNNEI. Deletions cut 6 bases from V and 2 bases from J, with 10 bases between. This CDR3 contains 13 residues. CDR3 in DNA: TGTGCCAGCAGAGGGGACATCAACTATGGCTACACCTTC. Translated: CASRGDINYGYTF. Based on the CDR3 plus reference TRBV2 and TRBJ1-2, the full variable domain is EPEVTQTPSHQVTQMGQEVILRCVPISNHLYFYWYRQILGQKVEFLVSFYNNEISEKSEIFDDQFSVERPDGSNFTLKIRSTKLEDSAMYFCASRGDINYGYTFGSGTRLTVV.

This chain links TRBV15 with TRBJ1-2; possibly TRBD1 for D (5 bases). Germline CDR1 LNHNV, CDR2 YYDKDF (reference sequence). Trimming removed 1 base from V and 4 bases from J, with 10 bases in between. The CDR3 is made up of 14 amino acids. Here the CDR3 DNA reads TGTGCCACCAGCAGAGTCGGGGGAGGCTATGGCTACACCTTC. Protein: CATSRVGGGYGYTF.

This chain joins TRBV13 and TRBJ2-5; D is unclear. The CDR3 runs 13 residues. Germline V gene lookup returns CDR1 PRHDT and CDR2 FYEKMQ (reference sequence). Trimming removed 5 bases at V and 5 bases at J, with 12 bases between. CDR3 nucleotide sequence: TGTGCCAGCAGCAAGGCATACAGTGAGACCCAGTACTTC. Its protein is CASSKAYSETQYF.

This clonotype was observed a handful of times. The chain combines TRBV12-3 or TRBV12-4 with TRBJ2-1; tentatively, D is TRBD2 (6 bases). The CDR3 contains 14 residues. Trimming took off 3 bases at V and 8 bases at J, with 14 bases between the two ends. The CDR3 DNA reads TGTGCCAGCAGTTTTGGAGGGATTTCCGATGAGCAGTTCTTC. Translating it yields CASSFGGISDEQFF.

The sample holds a few counts of this clonotype. The chain uses TRBV24-1 and TRBJ1-2, with D unclear. The V end lost 5 bases, the J end lost 2 bases, and 8 bases lay between the germline ends. The germline V gene has CDR1 KGHDR and CDR2 SFDVKD. The CDR3 runs 13 residues. The CDR3 DNA reads TGTGCCACCAGTGCCACCGACAACTATGGCTACACCTTC. Translation: CATSATDNYGYTF.